This T cell receptor beta chain was identified during a study of blood T cell repertoires in COVID-19. Study-wide context: Sample material is recorded as cDNA or gDNA derived from T cells, B-cell-depleted T cells, or PBMCs.

The CDR3 is made up of 17 amino acids. V was shortened by 4 bases and J by 0 bases, with 17 bases between the two germline ends. The germline gives CDR1 SGDLS, CDR2 YYNGEE. Original methodology: Amplification of reference gene primers provided the estimated nucleated cell counts. Some clones are missing from TCRdb's copy, which holds only in-frame ones; the method was immunoSEQ multiplex PCR. V and J calls and clone size are copied from that table; D and trimming were computed from the DNA. The profile shows around 120,000 clones, 80% to 90% of them singletons. The sequencing input was peripheral blood. This chain joins TRBV9 and TRBJ1-3; a possible D gene is TRBD1 (6 bases). The sequence was obtained from a man of 80 years or more with active or convalescent COVID-19. The chain's CDR3 is CASSPRGGATSGNTIYF. Here the CDR3 DNA reads TGTGCCAGCAGCCCCCGAGGGGGGGCGACCTCTGGAAACACCATATATTTT.